These T cell receptor beta chains were read from a single sample in a study of beta chain features in type 1 diabetes. TCRdb's copy holds only in-frame clones and misses some; the assay was immunoSEQ multiplex PCR. The sample comprises about 470,000 clones, 30% of which are singletons, and around 0.065% rests with the top ten. Sequences were obtained from naive CD4+ T cells from blood. Receptors originate from a young man in good health. Both conserved end residues are part of each CDR3. Each record gives: J gene, D gene, V gene, clone size, CDR3 protein, CDR3 DNA. The D gene is left open where the match is weak. Not all rows give a size; the values are once, few, many and, for expanded clones, a class.

>TRBJ2-5|-|TRBV7-2|once
CASSLAGGETQYF
TGTGCCAGCAGCTTAGCCGGAGGAGAGACCCAGTACTTC
>TRBJ2-5|TRBD2|TRBV29-1|few
CSVVPGLAGETQYF
TGCAGCGTTGTTCCGGGACTAGCAGGGGAGACCCAGTACTTC
>TRBJ2-7|-|TRBV29-1|-
CSVNTGYEQYF
TGCAGCGTTAACACAGGTTACGAGCAGTACTTC
>TRBJ2-7|-|TRBV29-1|-
CSVAGLGSYEQYF
TGCAGCGTTGCTGGGCTCGGGAGCTACGAGCAGTACTTC
>TRBJ2-3|TRBD2|TRBV7-2|few
CASSPLAASTDTQYF
TGTGCCAGCAGCCCACTAGCGGCTAGCACAGATACGCAGTATTTT
>TRBJ2-7|-|TRBV15|few
CATSRDEAGPSYEQYF
TGTGCCACCAGCAGAGATGAGGCGGGACCCTCCTACGAGCAGTACTTC
>TRBJ1-2|-|TRBV30|-
CAWSVVLRDVGGYTF
TGTGCCTGGAGTGTAGTTCTCCGGGACGTTGGCGGCTACACCTTC
>TRBJ1-1|-|TRBV7-9|few
CASSRRGGLALNTEAFF
TGTGCCAGCAGCCGTCGGGGGGGCCTGGCACTGAACACTGAAGCTTTCTTT
>TRBJ2-7|TRBD1|TRBV29-1|-
CSGQGEGYEQYF
TGCAGCGGACAGGGAGAGGGATACGAGCAGTACTTC
>TRBJ2-2|-|TRBV5-1|-
CASSLRTENTGELFF
TGCGCCAGCAGCTTGAGGACAGAGAACACCGGGGAGCTGTTTTTT
>TRBJ2-5|-|TRBV5-1|-
CASSLGQLQETQYF
TGCGCCAGCAGCTTGGGACAGCTCCAAGAGACCCAGTACTTC
>TRBJ1-1|TRBD1|TRBV4-2|few
CASNPGDRANTEAFF
TGTGCCAGCAACCCAGGAGACAGGGCGAACACTGAAGCTTTCTTT
>TRBJ1-4|-|TRBV7-2|few
CASSLAGPNEKLFF
TGTGCCAGCAGCTTAGCAGGTCCTAATGAAAAACTGTTTTTT
>TRBJ1-4|-|TRBV30|-
CAWSVWESATNEKLFF
TGTGCCTGGAGTGTATGGGAAAGTGCGACTAATGAAAAACTGTTTTTT
>TRBJ2-5|-|TRBV5-1|-
CASSGSAQETQYF
TGCGCCAGCAGCGGTAGCGCCCAAGAGACCCAGTACTTC
>TRBJ2-7|-|TRBV13|-
CASSPTGRVAYEQYF
TGTGCCAGCAGCCCGACGGGACGGGTCGCCTACGAGCAGTACTTC
>TRBJ1-5|-|TRBV4-1|few
CASSQGGTNQPQHF
TGCGCCAGCAGCCAAGGAGGAACCAATCAGCCCCAGCATTTT
>TRBJ2-3|TRBD2|TRBV9|-
CASSSGLAGVGTDTQYF
TGTGCCAGCAGCTCGGGACTAGCGGGAGTGGGCACAGATACGCAGTATTTT
>TRBJ2-3|TRBD2|TRBV7-3|-
CASSRGGPSTDTQYF
TGTGCCTCCTCGCGGGGAGGGCCTAGCACAGATACGCAGTATTTT
>TRBJ2-3|-|TRBV28|-
CASSLFLRGSGDTQYF
TGTGCCAGCAGTTTATTCTTGAGGGGGAGCGGAGATACGCAGTATTTT
>TRBJ2-4|-|TRBV28|-
CASGPGDGHRPNIQYF
TGTGCCAGCGGCCCAGGGGATGGGCACCGACCCAACATTCAGTACTTC
>TRBJ1-2|TRBD1|TRBV27|-
CASSSSGTAPYGYTF
TGTGCCAGCAGTTCATCCGGGACAGCTCCGTATGGCTACACCTTC
>TRBJ1-2|-|TRBV30|-
CAWRGTYWGYTF
TGTGCCTGGAGAGGGACCTACTGGGGCTACACCTTC
>TRBJ1-5|-|TRBV2|-
CASSETAHSNQPQHF
TGTGCCAGCAGTGAGACGGCTCATAGCAATCAGCCCCAGCATTTT
>TRBJ2-5|-|TRBV7-2|few
CASSLYKGAQYF
TGTGCCAGCAGCCTCTATAAAGGGGCCCAGTACTTC
>TRBJ2-7|-|TRBV28|few
CASSLKIDRSSYEQYF
TGTGCCAGCAGTTTAAAGATTGACAGAAGCTCCTACGAGCAGTACTTC
>TRBJ2-7|-|TRBV7-2|few
CASSSPGRPYEQYF
TGTGCCAGCAGTTCCCCGGGACGGCCCTACGAGCAGTACTTC
>TRBJ2-1|-|TRBV2|once
CASRRDPGGTIEQFF
TGTGCCAGCAGGAGGGACCCCGGGGGAACAATCGAGCAGTTCTTC
>TRBJ2-7|-|TRBV9|-
CASSVEGSSYEQYF
TGTGCCAGCAGCGTAGAGGGCAGCTCCTACGAGCAGTACTTC
>TRBJ1-3|-|TRBV11-3|few
CASSPTSSGNTIYF
TGTGCCAGCAGCCCAACATCCTCTGGAAACACCATATATTTT
>TRBJ1-2|TRBD1|TRBV7-2|few
CASSLDRVGGYTF
TGTGCCAGCAGCCTCGACAGGGTAGGAGGCTACACCTTC
>TRBJ1-1|-|TRBV9|-
CASSMTTNTEAFF
TGTGCCAGCAGCATGACGACAAACACTGAAGCTTTCTTT
>TRBJ1-4|-|TRBV5-1|few
CASSPDSFNEKLFF
TGCGCCAGCAGCCCGGACAGTTTTAATGAAAAACTGTTTTTT
>TRBJ2-2|TRBD2|TRBV25-1|few
CASSEYSYSGSTGELFF
TGTGCCAGCAGTGAATATTCGTATAGCGGGAGTACCGGGGAGCTGTTTTTT
>TRBJ2-7|TRBD1|TRBV27|few
CASSLWRQGRYEQYF
TGTGCCAGCAGTTTATGGCGACAGGGGAGATACGAGCAGTACTTC
>TRBJ2-3|-|TRBV7-9|few
CASSPVGGRDTQYF
TGTGCCAGCAGCCCTGTCGGGGGCAGAGATACGCAGTATTTT
>TRBJ1-1|-|TRBV11-2|few
CASSLDRNTEAFF
TGTGCCAGCAGCTTAGACAGGAACACTGAAGCTTTCTTT
>TRBJ2-1|TRBD2|TRBV29-1|few
CSVETSGRNNEQFF
TGCAGCGTTGAGACTAGCGGTAGAAACAATGAGCAGTTCTTC
>TRBJ2-1|-|TRBV29-1|few
CSAKGVRSSYNEQFF
TGCAGCGCCAAGGGGGTCAGGAGCTCCTACAATGAGCAGTTCTTC
>TRBJ1-5|-|TRBV9|few
CASSVAGQGHQPQHF
TGTGCCAGCAGCGTAGCTGGTCAGGGCCATCAGCCCCAGCATTTT
>TRBJ2-1|TRBD2|TRBV4-1|few
CASSRREFEASGGGKQFF
TGCGCCAGCAGCCGGCGGGAATTCGAGGCTAGCGGGGGAGGGAAGCAGTTCTTC
>TRBJ2-5|TRBD2|TRBV28|few
CASSDIAGAVKTQYF
TGTGCCAGCAGTGATATAGCGGGAGCTGTAAAGACCCAGTACTTC
>TRBJ2-3|TRBD2|TRBV9|few
CASSVPSGTSTDTQYF
TGTGCCAGCAGCGTACCCAGCGGGACTAGCACAGATACGCAGTATTTT
>TRBJ2-3|TRBD2|TRBV2|-
CASSDAGGTDTQYF
TGTGCCAGCAGTGACGCGGGAGGAACAGATACGCAGTATTTT
>TRBJ2-7|-|TRBV5-6|-
CASSLDRAYEQYF
TGTGCCAGCAGCTTGGACAGGGCCTACGAGCAGTACTTC
>TRBJ1-1|-|TRBV29-1|-
CSVEPGTAEAFF
TGCAGCGTTGAGCCCGGGACCGCTGAAGCTTTCTTT
>TRBJ1-1|TRBD1|TRBV30|few
CAWNGQANTEAFF
TGTGCCTGGAATGGACAGGCGAACACTGAAGCTTTCTTT
>TRBJ2-5|-|TRBV14|few
CASSLRAIRSQETQYF
TGTGCCAGCAGCCTTAGGGCCATAAGATCCCAAGAGACCCAGTACTTC
>TRBJ2-3|-|TRBV4-3|few
CASSQDSTDTQYF
TGCGCCAGCAGCCAAGATAGCACAGATACGCAGTATTTT
>TRBJ2-7|-|TRBV5-1|-
CASSTGPTGVYEQYF
TGCGCCAGCAGCACAGGACCCACTGGAGTCTACGAGCAGTACTTC
>TRBJ2-3|-|TRBV9|-
CASSLGPADTDTQYF
TGTGCCAGCAGCTTGGGGCCAGCGGACACAGATACGCAGTATTTT
>TRBJ1-3|-|TRBV25-1|few
CASSLLGQAGNTIYF
TGTGCCAGCAGTCTTTTGGGTCAAGCTGGAAACACCATATATTTT
>TRBJ2-2|TRBD2|TRBV19|few
CASNLAGLNTGELFF
TGTGCCAGTAATCTAGCGGGGTTGAACACCGGGGAGCTGTTTTTT
>TRBJ2-3|-|TRBV6-5|-
CASRPSGRDTQYF
TGTGCCAGCCGTCCTAGTGGGCGCGATACGCAGTATTTT
>TRBJ1-4|-|TRBV25-1|few
CASSWTGRKLFF
TGTGCCAGTAGTTGGACGGGCAGGAAACTGTTTTTT